This is a list of T cell receptor beta chains from one sample in a study of Ad26.COV2.S vaccination and SARS-CoV-2 variants. Assay used: immunoSEQ multiplex PCR; TCRdb lists only in-frame clones, some missing. Of about 680,000 clones listed, approximately 88% were seen once; the top ten hold approximately 1.5%. Material: peripheral blood, obtained in a trial of Ad26.COV2.S vaccine versus placebo. The source of these receptors is a person between 18 and 60 years old who received the Ad26.COV2.S COVID-19 vaccine or a placebo. Each CDR3 is given with its conserved first and last residue. Each record gives: V gene, J gene, CDR3 protein.

V: TRBV5-1; J: TRBJ2-1; CDR3: CASSSDPGLNNEQFF
V: TRBV6-6; J: TRBJ1-1; CDR3: CASSSRLGLNTEAFF
V: TRBV12-5; J: TRBJ2-7; CDR3: CASGFGSPYEQYF
V: TRBV19; J: TRBJ1-5; CDR3: CASSIVSGTLNQPQHF
V: TRBV27; J: TRBJ2-5; CDR3: CASSLVGHQETQYF
V: TRBV6-6; J: TRBJ2-5; CDR3: CASSFEETQYF
V: TRBV3-1/TRBV3-2; J: TRBJ2-7; CDR3: CASSQRNIQGYEQYF
V: TRBV19; J: TRBJ2-2; CDR3: CASSIQGTGELFF
V: TRBV14; J: TRBJ2-1; CDR3: CASSQSSGYNEQFF
V: TRBV5-6; J: TRBJ2-3; CDR3: CASSWGLEITDTQYF